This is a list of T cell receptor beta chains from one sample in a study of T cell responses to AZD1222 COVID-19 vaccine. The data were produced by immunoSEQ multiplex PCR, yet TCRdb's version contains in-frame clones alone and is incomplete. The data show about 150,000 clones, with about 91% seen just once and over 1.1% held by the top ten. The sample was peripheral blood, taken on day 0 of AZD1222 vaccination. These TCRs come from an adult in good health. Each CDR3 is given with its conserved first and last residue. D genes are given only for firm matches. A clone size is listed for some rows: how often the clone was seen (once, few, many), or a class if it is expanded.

cdr3_aa: CASSYGDEQFF; cdr3_nt: TGTGCCAGCAGCTATGGGGATGAGCAGTTCTTC; j_call: TRBJ2-1; d_call: -; v_call: TRBV12-3/TRBV12-4; clone_size: -
cdr3_aa: CASSKGHLDTF; cdr3_nt: TGTGCCAGCAGCAAGGGACACCTCGACACCTTC; j_call: TRBJ1-2; d_call: -; v_call: TRBV28; clone_size: -
cdr3_aa: CASSPGQENSPLHF; cdr3_nt: TGTGCCAGTAGTCCGGGACAGGAAAATTCACCCCTCCACTTT; j_call: TRBJ1-6; d_call: TRBD1; v_call: TRBV19; clone_size: -
cdr3_aa: CASRGQGTNQPQHF; cdr3_nt: TGTGCCAGCAGGGGACAGGGGACCAATCAGCCCCAGCATTTT; j_call: TRBJ1-5; d_call: TRBD1; v_call: TRBV6-5; clone_size: few
cdr3_aa: CASSPGSSYNEQFF; cdr3_nt: TGTGCCAGCAGCCCCGGGAGTTCCTACAATGAGCAGTTCTTC; j_call: TRBJ2-1; d_call: -; v_call: TRBV5-4; clone_size: -
cdr3_aa: CASSPRLAGGLREQYF; cdr3_nt: TGTGCCAGCAGCCCCCGACTAGCGGGGGGGCTGCGCGAGCAGTACTTC; j_call: TRBJ2-7; d_call: TRBD2; v_call: TRBV7-9; clone_size: -
cdr3_aa: CASSGPGYQETQYF; cdr3_nt: TGTGCCAGTAGTGGCCCGGGGTACCAAGAGACCCAGTACTTC; j_call: TRBJ2-5; d_call: -; v_call: TRBV19; clone_size: -
cdr3_aa: CASSPGSGAGREQYF; cdr3_nt: TGTGCCAGTAGTCCTGGGTCGGGGGCCGGTCGCGAGCAGTACTTC; j_call: TRBJ2-7; d_call: -; v_call: TRBV19; clone_size: -
cdr3_aa: CASRPTGAPFYGYTF; cdr3_nt: TGTGCCAGCAGACCGACAGGGGCCCCTTTCTATGGCTACACCTTC; j_call: TRBJ1-2; d_call: TRBD1; v_call: TRBV7-2; clone_size: once
cdr3_aa: CASSSTGNGNQPQHF; cdr3_nt: TGTGCCAGTAGTTCCACAGGGAATGGCAATCAGCCCCAGCATTTT; j_call: TRBJ1-5; d_call: -; v_call: TRBV19; clone_size: -
cdr3_aa: CAWSVLRQEAFF; cdr3_nt: TGTGCCTGGAGTGTACTACGACAGGAAGCTTTCTTT; j_call: TRBJ1-1; d_call: -; v_call: TRBV30; clone_size: -
cdr3_aa: CASSPPSTATQYF; cdr3_nt: TGTGCCAGCTCACCACCTTCAACGGCTACGCAGTATTTT; j_call: TRBJ2-3; d_call: -; v_call: TRBV18; clone_size: -